This T cell receptor (beta chain) derives from a study of blood T cells in healthy people across ages. Study conclusions and caveats: Donor CMV status, an unknown factor, possibly confounded changes in expanded clonotypes.

V dropped 2 bases and J dropped 1 base, with 11 bases sitting between them. Germline CDR1 MNHNY, CDR2 SVGAGI (reference sequence). The CDR3 consists of 15 residues. Then a second PCR, running about 6 to 12 cycles, was carried out with a sample-barcoded 5' primer and a J-beta primer mix. Every molecule of cDNA carried a tag from a template-switch adaptor with 12 random nucleotides. TCRdb independently ran MiXCR on the 5' RACE reads; one entry per CDR3 protein. The table lists over 950,000 distinct CDR3 sequences, 35% to 40% of them singletons. The authors isolated at least 6.5 million PBMCs per sample. In regard to this clonotype: Its antigen is unknown.

The chain has TRBV6-6 and TRBJ1-2; D not resolved. The sample consisted of blood. The source is a young man in good health. CDR3 protein: CASSYQMTDNYGYTF. The CDR3 coding sequence is TGTGCCAGCAGTTACCAGATGACTGATAACTATGGCTACACCTTC.